The 10 T cell receptor beta chains given below trace back to one sample, sequenced in a study of T cell responses to AZD1222 COVID-19 vaccine. Using immunoSEQ multiplex PCR, the repertoire was profiled, and TCRdb retains in-frame clones only, with some absent. The sample contains approximately 43,000 clones, 88% of which appear only once. The specimen was peripheral blood, collected 28 days after the second AZD1222 dose. These receptors were collected from an adult who received the AZD1222 COVID-19 vaccine.

The chain joins TRBV27 to TRBJ2-2; 8 nucleotides line up with TRBD1. Germline V CDR1 and CDR2: MNHEY, SMNVEV (reference sequence). This CDR3 has 15 residues. Germline trimming cut 2 bases from V and 5 bases from J; bases unmatched to any gene: 4. Here the CDR3 DNA reads TGTGCCAGCAGTTTAGACAGGGGAAGGACCGGGGAGCTGTTTTTT. Translated: CASSLDRGRTGELFF.

This chain connects TRBV24-1 to TRBJ2-5; TRBD1 matches 7 bases. CDR1 is KGHDR and CDR2 is SFDVKD in the germline V gene. V dropped 5 bases and J dropped 0; count of bases not matched to a gene: 11. The CDR3 is 17 residues long. The CDR3 spells CATSAYRGQTNQETQYF. The CDR3 DNA reads TGTGCCACCAGTGCCTACCGGGGACAGACTAACCAAGAGACCCAGTACTTC.

The chain has TRBV28 and TRBJ1-4; D may be TRBD1 (6 bases). In germline, CDR1 is MDHEN, CDR2 SYDVKM. This CDR3 comprises 13 residues. V was cut by 6 bases and J by 7 bases, with 12 bases left in between. The CDR3 reads CASSLGQFEKLFF. In nucleotides, the CDR3 is TGTGCCAGCAGCCTAGGACAGTTTGAAAAACTGTTTTTT. The entire variable domain, with the rest obtained from reference TRBV28 and TRBJ1-4, is as follows: DVKVTQSSRYLVKRTGEKVFLECVQDMDHENMFWYRQDPGLGLRLIYFSYDVKMKEKGDIPEGYSVSREKKERFSLILESASTNQTSMYLCASSLGQFEKLFFGSGTQLSVL.

This chain uses TRBV5-1 with TRBJ2-7; tentatively, D is TRBD1 or TRBD2 (5 bases each). The CDR3 is 14 amino acids. CDR1 is SGHRS and CDR2 is YFSETQ in the germline V gene. V was shortened by 4 bases and J by 6 bases, with 17 bases between the two germline ends. The CDR3 spells CASSLQGRTIEQYF. The CDR3 DNA reads as TGCGCCAGCAGCCTCCAGGGACGGACCATCGAGCAGTACTTC.

The V call is TRBV5-1, the J call TRBJ1-1; D uncertain. Germline CDR1 and CDR2: SGHRS and YFSETQ. V dropped 0 bases and J dropped 10 bases, with 16 bases sitting between them. There are 14 residues in the CDR3. Here the CDR3 reads CASSLEPPVSLAFF. CDR3 sequence (DNA): TGCGCCAGCAGCTTGGAACCCCCGGTATCCCTAGCTTTCTTT. Using reference TRBV5-1 and TRBJ1-1 for the parts outside the CDR3, the full variable domain is KAGVTQTPRYLIKTRGQQVTLSCSPISGHRSVSWYQQTPGQGLQFLFEYFSETQRNKGNFPGRFSGRQFSNSRSEMNVSTLELGDSALYLCASSLEPPVSLAFFGQGTRLTVV.

The rearrangement joins TRBV14 to TRBJ1-5, with D unresolved. Trimming took off 4 bases at V and 1 base at J, with 5 bases between the two ends. This CDR3 has 13 residues. Per the germline V gene, CDR1 is SGHDN and CDR2 is FVKESK. The CDR3 region has the DNA TGTGCCAGCAGCCCGGACAGCAATCAGCCCCAGCATTTT. It codes for CASSPDSNQPQHF.

This chain uses TRBV9 with TRBJ2-3; D is ambiguous. Germline V gene data show CDR1 as SGDLS and CDR2 as YYNGEE. CDR3 length equals 14 residues. V lost 2 bases and J 4 bases, leaving 11 bases between the germline ends. The CDR3 protein is CASSVGLNADTQYF. The CDR3 nucleotides read TGTGCCAGCAGCGTCGGGCTAAACGCAGATACGCAGTATTTT.

The chain joins TRBV29-1 to TRBJ2-7, with D possibly TRBD2 on 6 matching bases. Per germline, CDR1 SQVTM and CDR2 ANQGSEA. With 7 bases removed from V and 3 bases from J, the gap between germline ends came to 19 bases. This CDR3 contains 14 residues. CDR3 nucleotides: TGCAGCGCTGTGCCAGGAGGGGACCTCTACGAGCAGTACTTC. Encoded protein: CSAVPGGDLYEQYF.

This clone was seen only once. The chain employs TRBV7-2 and TRBJ2-7, with TRBD2 matching over 8 bases. The J segment lost 3 bases and the V segment lost 3 bases, leaving 7 bases of the junction unmatched. The CDR3 spans 15 residues. Germline V CDR1 and CDR2: SGHTA, FQGNSA. The CDR3 DNA is TGTGCCAGCAGCTTCGCCGGGGGGGTATTCTACGAGCAGTACTTC. It encodes CASSFAGGVFYEQYF.

The J gene is TRBJ2-3, the V gene TRBV30, with a tentative D call TRBD2 (6 bases). Trimming pared 0 bases from V and 1 base from J, leaving 11 bases between. The V gene's germline CDR1 is GTSNPN and CDR2 SVGIG (reference sequence). CDR3 length: 15 amino acids. In DNA, the CDR3 is TGTGCCTGGAGTGTACACGGGAGTGGCACAGATACGCAGTATTTT. Translation: CAWSVHGSGTDTQYF.